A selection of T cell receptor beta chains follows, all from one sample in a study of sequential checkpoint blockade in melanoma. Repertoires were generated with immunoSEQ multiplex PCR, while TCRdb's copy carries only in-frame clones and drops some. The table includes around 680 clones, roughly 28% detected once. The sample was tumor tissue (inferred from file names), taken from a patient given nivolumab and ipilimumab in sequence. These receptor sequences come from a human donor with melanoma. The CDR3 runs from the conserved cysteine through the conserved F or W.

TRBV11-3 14 CASSLQGIFEKLFF
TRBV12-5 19 CASTPPPGTGGHRTYEQYF
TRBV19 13 CATRTYPDTEAFF
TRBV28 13 CASLAGSSYEQYF
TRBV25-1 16 CASSESQGATNEKLFF
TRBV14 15 CASSQDSAAREGYTF
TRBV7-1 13 CASSSSNTGELFF
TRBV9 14 CASSARRLDTEAFF
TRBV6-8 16 CASSGPGQGAAQPQHF
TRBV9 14 CASSVLSSGDEQYF
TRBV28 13 CASKTHDNQPQHF
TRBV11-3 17 CASSLAWPQSRANVLTF
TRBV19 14 CASTPLGSGYGYTF
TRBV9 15 CASSEGHSSLHTQYF
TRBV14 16 CASSQVDMGSQETQYF
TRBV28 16 CASTRFSSRGYNEQFF
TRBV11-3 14 CASSLDRERWTQYF
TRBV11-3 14 CASSPGTSGKEQYF
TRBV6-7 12 CASSTQGREQYF
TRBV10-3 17 CAISESIQASAYNEQFF
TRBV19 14 CASSDDSSNQPQHF
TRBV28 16 CASSGTSGKDSYEQYF
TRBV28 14 CASGEREAGNEQYF
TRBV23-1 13 CASTTDFSYEQYF
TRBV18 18 CASSTVVGGGSLRNTIYF
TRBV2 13 CASSGDADYEQYF
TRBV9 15 CASSVAGGQWDTQYF
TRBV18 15 CASSRREGQPDTQYF
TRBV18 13 CASSPTETDTQYF
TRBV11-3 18 CASSSPGRTGISGETQYF
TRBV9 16 CASSLSTTGPYYEQYF
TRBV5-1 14 CASSSRTTNTEAFF
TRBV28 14 CASSLGDSTDTQYF
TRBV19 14 CASNTGVAGNTIYF
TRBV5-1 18 CASRFTSGQGALGTEAFF
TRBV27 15 CASSFRAGVIYEQYF
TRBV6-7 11 CATRSGGPQYF
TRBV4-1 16 CASSQLGTGEMYGYTF
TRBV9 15 CASMTAESTNEKLFF
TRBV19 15 CASSTQSGGSYEQYF
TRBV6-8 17 CASRTPGQGSSYNEQFF
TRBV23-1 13 CASTGQGIYEQYF
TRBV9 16 CASSVDGRSSYNEQFF
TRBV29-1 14 CSVPGQGSTGELFF
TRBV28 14 CASSSGASTDTQYF
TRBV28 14 CASSSPAGQGEQYF
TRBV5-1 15 CASSLGRGQTYEQYF
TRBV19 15 CASSGPDSGVYGYTF
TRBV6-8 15 CASKGGPTDYNEQFF
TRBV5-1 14 CASSLAGGESEAFF
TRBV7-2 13 CASSLQGGAEAFF
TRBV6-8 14 CASSLLAGEETQYF
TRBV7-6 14 CASSLTGSNSPLHF
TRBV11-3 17 CASSLGGSGVRGAEAFF
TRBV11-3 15 CASRLRTGIYNEQFF
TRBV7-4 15 CASSPQDGAAEKLFF
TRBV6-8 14 CAISAGSAEETQYF